The following is a T cell receptor beta chain sequence with its context. Its cognate antigen is unknown. This entry is derived from a study of CD8 T cells in ankylosing spondylitis. Study-level findings and limits: A TCR beta motif of eight or nine highly homologous variants seemed to mark ankylosing spondylitis blood. Reported data indicate significant enrichment of disease-linked clones within matched ankylosing spondylitis synovial fluid. Earlier literature documents some of the motif variants in reactive arthritis synovial fluid and blood.

The V end lost 2 bases, the J end lost 2 bases, and 13 bases lay between the germline ends. Germline V gives CDR1 MNHEY, CDR2 SMNVEV (reference sequence). This CDR3 region has 15 residues. Construction of TCR beta libraries was performed using quantitative 5'-RACE with molecular barcodes. TCRdb redid the calling of the 5' RACE reads with MiXCR, one entry per CDR3 protein. The sample includes fewer than 250,000 distinct CDR3 sequences, 18% of them seen just once. This chain links TRBV27 with TRBJ2-7; D is undetermined. The TCR originated in a male donor with ankylosing spondylitis. Sample: blood, either unsorted or a sorted T cell fraction (not recorded which). The CDR3 sequence is CASSLRRTGPYEQYF. For the CDR3, the DNA is TGTGCCAGCAGTTTAAGGAGAACCGGCCCCTACGAGCAGTACTTC.